The next 20 T cell receptor beta chains were all read from a single sample in a study of shared clonotypes between healthy human individuals. Only in-frame clones appear in the TCRdb table, and some are missing; sequencing was by immunoSEQ multiplex PCR. The profile shows millions of clones, over 85% of them singletons. In the naive CD8 group, cells lacked CD45RO and were positively selected for CCR7, so terminally differentiated effector memory CD45RA+ cells were left out. Sequences were obtained from naive CD8+ T cells sorted from blood. The receptors here all came from a young man in good health.

This clone was counted once. The chain has TRBV27 and TRBJ2-2, with TRBD1 matching 8 bases. V lost 3 bases and J lost 6; bases outside the gene matches: 6. Germline V CDR1 and CDR2: MNHEY, SMNVEV (reference sequence). The CDR3 is 15 amino acids. CDR3 in amino acids: CASSFSAGGPGELFF. For the CDR3, the DNA is TGTGCCAGCAGTTTTTCGGCAGGGGGCCCCGGGGAGCTGTTTTTT.

The chain links TRBV14 to TRBJ2-7; D is perhaps TRBD1 (6 bases). CDR1 is SGHDN and CDR2 is FVKESK in the germline V gene. Trimming stripped 0 bases from V and 3 bases from J, with 9 bases between. This CDR3 region has 14 residues. The CDR3 nucleotides read TGTGCCAGCAGCCAAGAGGGGACATACTACGAGCAGTACTTC. It encodes CASSQEGTYYEQYF.

The V call is TRBV10-2, the J call TRBJ1-5; D is possibly TRBD1 (5 bases). V was shortened by 3 bases and J by 0 bases, with 9 bases between the two germline ends. Germline-derived CDR1 and CDR2 are WSHSY and SAAADI. The CDR3 totals 15 residues. The CDR3 DNA is TGCGCCAGCAGTGATGGGGGTAATAGCAATCAGCCCCAGCATTTT. It specifies CASSDGGNSNQPQHF.

Regarding this clone: The identical CDR3 is also encoded by other nucleotide sequences in the sample. This rearrangement joins TRBV6-1 to TRBJ2-7, with 7 bases fitting TRBD1. Germline V CDR1 and CDR2: MNHNS, SASEGT. The CDR3 is 13 amino acids. Unmatched junction bases numbered 3, after V lost 4 bases and J lost 3 bases. The CDR3 is CASSAGQNYEQYF. The DNA of the CDR3 is TGTGCCAGCAGTGCGGGACAGAACTACGAGCAGTACTTC.

A word on this clone: One junction end does not reproduce the germline sequence, and a read error may be involved. The chain is built from TRBV7-7 and TRBJ2-5; D remains ambiguous. This CDR3 comprises 15 residues. The germline gives CDR1 SSHAT, CDR2 FNYEAQ (reference sequence). This CDR3 reads CASSLSPFTSETQYF. In DNA form, the CDR3 reads TGTGCTAGCAGCTTATCCCCTTTTACCTCGGAGACCCAGTACTTC.

The chain recombines TRBV27 with TRBJ2-3; D not certain. V dropped 8 bases and J dropped 4 bases, with 4 bases sitting between them. Germline V lookup: CDR1 MNHEY, CDR2 SMNVEV (reference sequence). This CDR3 has 10 amino acids. This CDR3 is CASGSDTQYF. The CDR3 DNA follows: TGTGCCAGCGGCTCAGATACGCAGTATTTT.

The rearrangement joins TRBV11-2 to TRBJ2-1; 10 nucleotides match TRBD2. The junction had 6 bases not matched to a gene; V was cut back by 2 bases and J by 8 bases. In germline, CDR1 is SGHAT, CDR2 FQNNGV. This CDR3 contains 15 residues. Here the CDR3 reads CASSLLLAGADEQFF. CDR3 nucleotide sequence: TGTGCCAGCAGCTTATTGCTAGCGGGGGCCGATGAGCAGTTCTTC.

The rearrangement uses TRBV7-9 and TRBJ2-6, with a possible D match to TRBD1 (6 bases). V was trimmed by 10 bases and J by 0 bases, leaving 16 bases between them. The germline V gene has CDR1 SEHNR and CDR2 FQNEAQ (reference sequence). The CDR3 covers 16 residues. Here the CDR3 reads CATEAGATSGANVLTF. CDR3 nucleotide sequence: TGTGCCACAGAAGCAGGGGCCACCTCTGGGGCCAACGTCCTGACTTTC.

The rearrangement joins TRBV4-1 to TRBJ2-7; TRBD2 matches at 7 bases. Germline CDR1 is MGHRA and CDR2 is YSYEKL. The CDR3 length is 16 residues. V was clipped by 5 bases and J by 0 bases; unmatched bases: 10. CDR3 loop: CASSYTSAGSSYEQYF. For the CDR3, the DNA is TGCGCCAGCAGCTACACTTCAGCGGGGAGCTCCTACGAGCAGTACTTC.

The rearrangement joins TRBV7-8 to TRBJ2-1, with a possible D match to TRBD1 (5 bases). Trimming left V 7 bases short and J 2 bases short, with 18 bases between. CDR1 is SGHVS and CDR2 is FQNEAQ in the germline V gene. The CDR3 spans 16 residues. The CDR3 sequence is CASTLQRGAPYNEQFF. The CDR3 DNA is TGTGCCAGCACCCTCCAAAGGGGCGCCCCCTACAATGAGCAGTTCTTC.

This clone was picked up a small number of times. In DNA, the CDR3 is TGTGCCAGGGGACAGGGGTTCGGCTACACCTTC. This codes for CARGQGFGYTF. The V gene is TRBV2, the J gene TRBJ1-2, with 10 bases that match TRBD1. Germline V CDR1 and CDR2: SNHLY, FYNNEI. V trimming: 9 bases; J trimming: 8 bases; junction bases outside the gene matches: 3. The CDR3 spans 11 residues.

Turning to this clone: In the same sample, other DNA sequences code for this CDR3. CDR3: CAISESGYNEQFF. The CDR3 DNA reads as TGTGCCATCAGTGAGTCGGGGTACAATGAGCAGTTCTTC. This chain connects TRBV10-3 to TRBJ2-1, with no clear D. Trimming pared 0 bases from V and 4 bases from J, leaving 4 bases between. The germline gives CDR1 ENHRY, CDR2 SYGVKD. The CDR3 has 13 residues.

V usage is TRBV28 and J usage is TRBJ1-2, with D hard to call. The CDR3 loop spans 14 amino acids. The germline V and J ends were trimmed by 6 bases and 3 bases, with 14 bases remaining between them. CDR1 is MDHEN, CDR2 SYDVKM, per germline. The DNA for the CDR3 is TGTGCCAGCAGCCCCGGACCCACCCACTATGGCTACACCTTC. Amino acids: CASSPGPTHYGYTF.

The gene calls are TRBV30 and TRBJ2-2, with D perhaps TRBD1 (5 bases). Deletions cut 4 bases from V and 6 bases from J, with 12 bases between. Germline V gene sequence: CDR1 GTSNPN, CDR2 SVGIG (reference sequence). This CDR3 is built from 13 residues. The CDR3 sequence: CAWNRNFAGELFF. The DNA for the CDR3 is TGTGCCTGGAACAGGAATTTTGCCGGGGAGCTGTTTTTT. The complete variable domain, with remaining parts taken from reference TRBV30 and TRBJ2-2, reads SQTIHQWPATLVQPVGSPLSLECTVEGTSNPNLYWYRQAAGRGLQLLFYSVGIGQISSEVPQNLSASRPQDRQFILSSKKLLLSDSGFYLCAWNRNFAGELFFGEGSRLTVL.

The gene calls are TRBV5-4 and TRBJ2-7, with D uncertain. The length of the CDR3 is 16 residues. Trimming shortened V by 8 bases and J by 4 bases, and 25 bases separated the two germline ends. From germline, CDR1 is SGHNT and CDR2 YYREEE (reference sequence). CDR3 in amino acids: CASTQDGVNLPYEQYF. DNA of the CDR3: TGTGCCAGTACTCAGGACGGCGTAAACCTACCTTACGAGCAGTACTTC.

The gene calls are TRBV30 and TRBJ2-7, with TRBD2 matching over 8 bases. CDR1 is GTSNPN, CDR2 SVGIG, per germline (reference sequence). V shed 8 bases and J 2 bases; nucleotides not matched to a gene: 8. This CDR3 region has 13 residues. The CDR3 DNA follows: TGTGCCAGCGGGGGAGATTATACCTACGAGCAGTACTTC. Protein: CASGGDYTYEQYF.

The chain's CDR3 is CASSHTEGLYNEQFF. The CDR3 DNA sequence: TGCGCCAGCAGTCATACTGAAGGACTCTACAATGAGCAGTTCTTC. The chain is built from TRBV10-2 and TRBJ2-1; D might be TRBD2 (5 bases). Trimming pared 5 bases from V and 3 bases from J, leaving 14 bases between. The germline gives CDR1 WSHSY, CDR2 SAAADI. The CDR3 loop spans 15 amino acids.

This chain links TRBV27 with TRBJ2-7; D gene ambiguous. V lost 0 bases to trimming and J lost 1 base, with 13 bases between them. Germline assignment: CDR1 MNHEY and CDR2 SMNVEV (reference sequence). The CDR3 runs to 16 residues. The CDR3, as DNA: TGTGCCAGCAGTTTATCAGGTCCTCTCGGGTCCTACGAGCAGTACTTC. Encoded protein: CASSLSGPLGSYEQYF.

This clone was observed once. This specimen includes other DNA sequences encoding the same CDR3. CDR3: CASSPDIQETQYF. The CDR3 coding sequence is TGTGCCAGCAGCCCGGACATTCAAGAGACCCAGTACTTC. The genes are TRBV5-4 and TRBJ2-5, with D tentatively TRBD1 (5 bases). V was clipped by 4 bases and J by 2 bases, with 9 bases between them. CDR1 is SGHNT and CDR2 is YYREEE in the germline V gene (reference sequence). The CDR3 contains 13 residues.

The chain is built from TRBV29-1 and TRBJ2-5; D is ambiguous. Germline values: CDR1 SQVTM, CDR2 ANQGSEA. The CDR3 spans 13 residues. V was trimmed by 4 bases and J by 1 base, leaving 10 bases between them. This CDR3 is CSVARQTQETQYF. CDR3 in DNA: TGCAGCGTTGCTCGTCAGACCCAAGAGACCCAGTACTTC.